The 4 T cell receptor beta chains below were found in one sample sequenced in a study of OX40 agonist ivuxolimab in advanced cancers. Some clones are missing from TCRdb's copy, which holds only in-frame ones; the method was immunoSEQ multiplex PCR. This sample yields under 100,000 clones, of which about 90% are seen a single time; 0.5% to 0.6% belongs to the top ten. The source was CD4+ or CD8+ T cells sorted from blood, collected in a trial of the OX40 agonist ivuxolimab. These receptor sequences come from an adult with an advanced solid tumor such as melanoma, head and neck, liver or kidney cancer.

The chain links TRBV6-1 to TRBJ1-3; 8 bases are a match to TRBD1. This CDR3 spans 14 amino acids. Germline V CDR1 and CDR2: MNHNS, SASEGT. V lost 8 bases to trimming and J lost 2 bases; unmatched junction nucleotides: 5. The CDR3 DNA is TGTGCCAGCCTCCAGGACAGGGCTGGAAACACCATATATTTT. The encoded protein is CASLQDRAGNTIYF.

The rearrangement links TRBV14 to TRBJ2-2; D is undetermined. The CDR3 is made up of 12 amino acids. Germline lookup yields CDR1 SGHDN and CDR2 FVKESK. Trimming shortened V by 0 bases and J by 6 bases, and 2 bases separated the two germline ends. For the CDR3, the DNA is TGTGCCAGCAGCCAAGACCCCGGGGAGCTGTTTTTT. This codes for CASSQDPGELFF.

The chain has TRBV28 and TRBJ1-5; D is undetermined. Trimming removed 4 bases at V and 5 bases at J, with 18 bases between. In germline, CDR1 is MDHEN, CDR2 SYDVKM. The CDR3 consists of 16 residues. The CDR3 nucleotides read TGTGCCAGCAGTTCCTCCGGGATCTTACCGGATCAGCCCCAGCATTTT. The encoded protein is CASSSSGILPDQPQHF.

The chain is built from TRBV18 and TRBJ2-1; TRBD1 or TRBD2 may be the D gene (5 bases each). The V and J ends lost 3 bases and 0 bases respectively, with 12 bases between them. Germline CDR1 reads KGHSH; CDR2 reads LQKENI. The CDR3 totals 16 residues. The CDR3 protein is CASSPGWGSSYNEQFF. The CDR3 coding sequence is TGTGCCAGCTCACCCGGTTGGGGGAGCTCCTACAATGAGCAGTTCTTC.